This passage covers 10 T cell receptor beta chains from one sample sequenced in a study of T cells in tuberculosis. Only in-frame clones appear in the TCRdb table, and some are missing; sequencing was by immunoSEQ multiplex PCR. The data hold 50,000 to 65,000 clones, with 88% observed a single time. After thawing and overnight rest, PBMC were stained with GMM-loaded CD1B tetramer, viability dye and anti-CD3 for sorting. CD1B tetramers were loaded with Rhodococcus equi-derived C32 glucose monomycolate. The specimen was CD1b-GMM tetramer-negative cells sorted from PBMCs. Receptor source: an adult woman with latent tuberculosis.

The rearrangement uses TRBV4-1 and TRBJ2-5, with 9 bases matching TRBD2. V gave up 3 bases and J gave up 4 bases; unmatched junction bases: 6. CDR1 and CDR2 (germline): MGHRA, YSYEKL. This CDR3 region has 15 residues. The CDR3 nucleotides read TGCGCCAGCAGCCAGGATGCGGGGGGGGGAGAGACCCAGTACTTC. This sequence encodes CASSQDAGGGETQYF.

This clone has just one count. This chain uses TRBV6-1 with TRBJ2-5; TRBD2 might be the D (6 bases). Germline V gene lookup returns CDR1 MNHNS and CDR2 SASEGT. V was clipped by 1 base and J by 2 bases, with 11 bases between them. This CDR3 spans 15 amino acids. The CDR3, as DNA: TGTGCCAGCAGTGAAGGGGGACTGGGACAAGAGACCCAGTACTTC. Protein: CASSEGGLGQETQYF.

This chain links TRBV4-1 with TRBJ1-5; TRBD1 might be the D (5 bases). V dropped 3 bases and J dropped 7 bases, with 16 bases sitting between them. This CDR3 has 15 amino acids. Per the germline V gene, CDR1 is MGHRA and CDR2 is YSYEKL. CDR3 residues: CASSQGPGPGQPQHF. CDR3 nucleotides: TGCGCCAGCAGCCAGGGGCCCGGCCCGGGCCAGCCCCAGCATTTT.

The chain recombines TRBV7-9 with TRBJ2-1; 8 bases align to TRBD1. This CDR3 region has 15 residues. In germline, CDR1 is SEHNR, CDR2 FQNEAQ (reference sequence). V was clipped by 4 bases and J by 3 bases; unmatched bases: 5. In DNA, the CDR3 is TGTGCCAGCAGCTCCCCGGGACAGGACTACAATGAGCAGTTCTTC. This encodes CASSSPGQDYNEQFF.

The gene calls are TRBV25-1 and TRBJ1-1; D gene ambiguous. The V gene lost 5 bases and the J gene lost 1 base, with 11 bases spanning the gap. Germline V gene lookup returns CDR1 MGHDK and CDR2 SYGVNS. The CDR3 consists of 14 residues. The CDR3 sequence is CASSPPGANTEAFF. The CDR3 bases are TGTGCCAGCAGTCCCCCGGGTGCGAACACTGAAGCTTTCTTT.

Details on this clone: A junction end diverges from the germline sequence, so it may reflect a read error. This chain joins TRBV7-7 and TRBJ2-5; D is undetermined. CDR3 length: 13 amino acids. CDR1 is SSHAT, CDR2 FNYEAQ, per germline (reference sequence). CDR3 sequence reads: CASSLYPQETQYF. The DNA for the CDR3 is TGTGCTAGCAGCTTATATCCCCAAGAGACCCAGTACTTC.

This chain uses TRBV6-5 with TRBJ1-6; 9 nucleotides line up with TRBD1. V was pared by 1 base and J by 10 bases, with 8 bases of the junction left unmatched. This CDR3 has 16 amino acids. In germline, CDR1 is MNHEY, CDR2 SVGAGI. CDR3 in DNA: TGTGCCAGCAGTTACTTAAAACAGGGGGCGAAATCACCCCTCCACTTT. It is translated as CASSYLKQGAKSPLHF.

The chain carries TRBV29-1 and TRBJ1-1, with 9 bases lining up with TRBD1. The CDR3 runs 12 residues. After removal of 6 bases from V and 5 bases from J, the junction contained 4 bases not matched to a gene. CDR1 is SQVTM, CDR2 ANQGSEA, per germline. CDR3 sequence reads: CSVWTGATEAFF. CDR3 sequence (DNA): TGCAGCGTATGGACAGGGGCGACTGAAGCTTTCTTT.

V is TRBV2 and J is TRBJ2-5; TRBD1 might be the D (5 bases). TRBJ2-7 explains the end of the DNA better; the J call may be wrong. CDR3 size: 12 residues. Germline CDR1 reads SNHLY; CDR2 reads FYNNEI. The CDR3 nucleotides read TGTGCCAGTTGGACACCGTCCTACGAGCAGTACTTC. This gives the protein CASWTPSYEQYF.

The rearrangement links TRBV25-1 to TRBJ2-1; tentatively, D is TRBD1 (6 bases). The CDR3 is made up of 14 amino acids. Per the germline V gene, CDR1 is MGHDK and CDR2 is SYGVNS. Trimming pared 2 bases from V and 9 bases from J, leaving 14 bases between. The CDR3 reads CASSEREGVGEQFF. The CDR3 nucleotides are TGTGCCAGCAGTGAACGCGAGGGGGTGGGTGAGCAGTTCTTC.